This TCR beta chain was obtained from a study of blood T cell repertoires in COVID-19. The table came from immunoSEQ multiplex PCR; TCRdb's copy has only in-frame clones and leaves some out. The sample yields 85,000 to 120,000 clones, over 65% seen once. The V gene's germline CDR1 is SGHRS and CDR2 YFSETQ. V lost 3 bases to trimming and J lost 3 bases; unmatched junction nucleotides: 7. This CDR3 comprises 15 residues. The chain recombines TRBV5-1 with TRBJ2-3; 7 nucleotides line up with TRBD1. This TCR was recovered from a man aged 80 or over with COVID-19, enrolled during active disease. The sequenced material came from peripheral blood. The CDR3 region has the DNA TGCGCCAGCAGCTCCCATAGGGGGCTGACAGATACGCAGTATTTT. This codes for CASSSHRGLTDTQYF.